A single sample is the source of the 3 T cell receptor beta chains below, sequenced in a study of read filtering for tumor transcriptome and immune sequencing (dated by TCRdb to the early 2020s). These reads were obtained on an Illumina HiSeq 4000. TCR libraries were built from 400 to 450 ng RNA with the Immunoverse kit, using molecular barcoded adaptors covering alpha/delta and beta/gamma chains. Starting from the raw public reads, TCRdb applied fastp trimming at Q25, assembled clones with MiXCR and retained in-frame beta chains. Rows matching on CDR3 protein sequence are summarized as one entry with the most common DNA and genes. The sample records about 41,000 distinct CDR3 sequences, 10% to 15% of which are singletons. The top ten clonotypes cover 30% of the sample. Material for sequencing was a population of CD138-negative cells sorted from bone marrow. Reading the label with the study, this specimen's cell subset or site is: bone marrow mononuclear cells depleted of CD138+ plasma/myeloma cells by negative magnetic selection. The receptors here all came from a donor aged 40 or over with multiple myeloma.

This clonotype was observed at least ten times. The V gene is TRBV23-1, the J gene TRBJ2-7; TRBD1 agrees at 7 bases. TRBV23-1 is placed among ORFs of uncertain function. The CDR3 totals 15 residues. The V and J ends lost 4 bases and 3 bases, in that order; junction bases with no gene match: 9. CDR3 amino acids: CASSPSTGIVYEQYF. CDR3 in DNA: TGCGCCAGCAGTCCCTCGACAGGGATTGTCTACGAGCAGTACTTC.

This clonotype was counted ten times or more. This rearrangement joins TRBV5-6 to TRBJ2-5, with D tentatively TRBD2 (6 bases). The germline gives CDR1 SGHDT, CDR2 YYEEEE. The germline V and J ends were trimmed by 1 base and 3 bases, with 13 bases remaining between them. The CDR3 sequence is 15 residues long. In nucleotides, the CDR3 is TGTGCCAGCAGCTTGAACGGGAGAAACAAAGAGACCCAGTACTTC. It specifies CASSLNGRNKETQYF.

This clonotype was found many times. This chain uses TRBV29-1 with TRBJ2-5; 14 nucleotides agree with TRBD2. The CDR3 covers 16 residues. The V segment lost 6 bases and the J segment 5 bases; nucleotides outside the gene matches: 11. Germline V gene data show CDR1 as SQVTM and CDR2 as ANQGSEA. The CDR3 DNA sequence: TGCAGCGTCCGACCGGGACTAGCGGGAGCGGATGAGACCCAGTACTTC. Protein product: CSVRPGLAGADETQYF. The full variable domain, rest sourced from reference TRBV29-1 and TRBJ2-5, is SAVISQKPSRDICQRGTSLTIQCQVDSQVTMMFWYRQQPGQSLTLIATANQGSEATYESGFVIDKFPISRPNLTFSTLTVSNMSPEDSSIYLCSVRPGLAGADETQYFGPGTRLLVL.